This T cell receptor (beta chain) originates from a study of blood T cell repertoires in COVID-19. Clones were sequenced by immunoSEQ multiplex PCR, and TCRdb holds only the in-frame ones, with some missing. Found here are more than 150,000 clones, roughly 82% of them singletons; the top ten hold more than 9.5%. V trimming: 0 bases; J trimming: 4 bases; junction bases outside the gene matches: 7. This CDR3 spans 18 amino acids. Germline loops: CDR1 MGHRA, CDR2 YSYEKL. Participants spanned ages about 18 to 89 years and resided in roughly 26 US areas. The sample taken for sequencing was PBMCs or T cells enriched from blood (not recorded which). This receptor was identified in a man aged 45-60 years who had recovered from COVID-19. This chain connects TRBV4-1 to TRBJ1-5; TRBD1 matches at 12 bases. The DNA for the CDR3 is TGCGCCAGCAGCCAAGACGGGGGACAGGGGGCTTGGAATCAGCCCCAGCATTTT. This translates into CASSQDGGQGAWNQPQHF.